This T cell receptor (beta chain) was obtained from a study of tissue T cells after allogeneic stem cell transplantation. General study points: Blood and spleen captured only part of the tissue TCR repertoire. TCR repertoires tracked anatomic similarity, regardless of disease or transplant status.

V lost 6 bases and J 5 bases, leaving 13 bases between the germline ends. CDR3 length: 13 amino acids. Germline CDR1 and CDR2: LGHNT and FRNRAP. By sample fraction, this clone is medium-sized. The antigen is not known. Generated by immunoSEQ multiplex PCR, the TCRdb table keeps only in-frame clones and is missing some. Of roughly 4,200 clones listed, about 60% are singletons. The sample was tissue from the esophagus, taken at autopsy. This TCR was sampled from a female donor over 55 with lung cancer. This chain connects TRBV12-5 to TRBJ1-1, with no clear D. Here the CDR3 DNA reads TGTGCTAGTGGCATCTCCTATGGAACTGAAGCTTTCTTT. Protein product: CASGISYGTEAFF. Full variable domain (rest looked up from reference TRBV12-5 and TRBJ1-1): DARVTQTPRHKVTEMGQEVTMRCQPILGHNTVFWYRQTMMQGLELLAYFRNRAPLDDSGMPKDRFSAEMPDATLATLKIQPSEPRDSAVYFCASGISYGTEAFFGQGTRLTVV.